This T cell receptor beta chain was recovered during a study of T cells after yellow fever vaccination. Regarding the study as a whole: Booster sampling recovered most clones from primary vaccination (under 97% CD4, over 75% CD8).

Comment on this clonotype: What it recognizes is unknown.

TCRdb independently ran MiXCR on the 5' RACE reads; one entry per CDR3 protein. Of a few hundred thousand distinct CDR3 sequences detected, 5.2% appear once; the ten largest clones hold around 3.5%. CDR3 length: 16 amino acids. V lost 5 bases to trimming and J lost 2 bases; unmatched junction nucleotides: 13. The germline V gene encodes CDR1 DFQATT and CDR2 SNEGSKA (reference sequence). This receptor was identified in a man aged 18 to 29 who received the YFV17D yellow fever vaccine. The chain recombines TRBV20-1 with TRBJ2-5, with 8 bases identical to TRBD1. The sequenced sample was CD4+ T cells sorted from PBMCs, obtained on the day of the yellow fever booster vaccination. This CDR3 reads CSASGPDRGRQETQYF. The CDR3 DNA follows: TGCAGTGCTTCCGGCCCAGACAGGGGTCGACAAGAGACCCAGTACTTC.